This T cell receptor beta chain was sequenced during a study of T cells after yellow fever vaccination. Germline-derived CDR1 and CDR2 are SQVTM and ANQGSEA. The CDR3 length is 14 residues. Trimming at V came to 7 bases and at J to 3 bases, leaving 8 bases not matched to a gene. MiXCR, applied by TCRdb to the 5' RACE reads, yields one record per CDR3 protein. The table records approximately 330,000 distinct CDR3 sequences, roughly 4.3% of them present only once. This clonotype appeared a few times. V usage is TRBV29-1 and J usage is TRBJ2-2, with 7 bases lining up with TRBD1. Specimen: PBMCs, collected 5 days after the yellow fever booster vaccination. The sequence was collected from a young man who received the YFV17D yellow fever vaccine. The CDR3 region is CSAWGTEYTGELFF. The CDR3 DNA reads as TGCAGCGCGTGGGGGACAGAGTACACCGGGGAGCTGTTTTTT.